This T cell receptor (beta chain) originates from a study of shared clonotypes between healthy human individuals. In replicate PCRs of sorted subsets, around 200 ng DNA, roughly 31,000 T cell genomes, was used. The protocol was immunoSEQ multiplex PCR, while the TCRdb copy is restricted to in-frame clones and leaves out a portion. The table lists over a million clones, more than 75% of them singletons. CDR3 size: 14 residues. Between the trimmed V and J ends, which lost 5 bases and 2 bases, there was a span of 9 bases. The germline gives CDR1 SGHAT, CDR2 FQNNGV. This chain uses TRBV11-2 with TRBJ1-4; no clear D gene. The receptor was isolated from a man aged 18 to 29 in good health. Some clones in this sample may be carry-over from other donors' samples. The specimen sequenced was memory CD4+ T cells from PBMCs. Sample subset: CD45RA-negative fraction. The CDR3 protein is CASSPTRTNEKLFF. In DNA form, the CDR3 reads TGTGCCAGCAGCCCGACACGGACTAATGAAAAACTGTTTTTT.